This T cell receptor (beta chain) was sequenced during a study of spatial heterogeneity in lung cancer (dated by TCRdb to about 2019). Study-level background: Beta-chain transcripts were consistently detected in greater numbers than alpha-chain transcripts, which likely reflects a higher abundance of beta-chain transcripts. In tumor regions, TCR transcript counts showed a strong correlation with a T cell transcriptional module score derived from matched bulk RNA-seq. In non-small cell lung cancer, the study made a quantitative comparison of TCR alpha and beta repertoires among multiple tumor regions, matched nontumor lung and blood. Nonsynonymous mutation counts, determined by whole-exome sequencing of tumor tissue, were related to TCR repertoire features. Both alpha and beta chains were TCR-sequenced in about 240 tumor regions, approximately 67 matched nontumor lung samples and roughly 50 PBMC samples obtained at surgery. In the raw uncorrected reads, each unique combination of TCR and UMI appeared on average more than ten times.

This clonotype was found many times. Its antigen is unknown. No much larger clone exists at a distance of one base, and base qualities are not known. The meaning of the sample's time point label: sample taken at primary tumor resection. The donors were around 69 patients from the lung TRACERx cohort who had early-stage, untreated non-small cell lung cancer. Whole RNA extracted from tumor and nontumor lung tissue, or from cryopreserved PBMC samples, was used for TCR sequencing without cell sorting. Only patients with enough RNA available from two or more tumor regions were chosen for TCR sequencing. A lung pathologist reviewed the tumor and adjacent nontumor lung specimens before the specimens were selected. Here is what the overall study found, with its caveats: Counts of ubiquitous and regional expanded TCRs were found to correlate with counts of ubiquitous and regional nonsynonymous mutations, respectively. TCR-seq coverage of tumor T cells was estimated at only approximately 7% for alpha chains and 12% to 15% for beta chains. The number of expanded intratumoral alpha and beta TCRs correlated with the tumor nonsynonymous mutation count. Confirming at a functional level the hypothesis that regional TCRs recognize regional mutations was considered to require additional single-cell paired TCR alpha and beta sequencing.

Receptor amplification or capture employed 5' RACE. The instrument given in TCRdb is NextSeq 500. To allow correction of PCR and sequencing errors, the TCR library protocol tagged every TCR cDNA molecule with a unique molecular identifier. The original methods were these. TCR identification, UMI-based error correction and CDR3 extraction were performed with Decombinator tools. Expanded TCRs were defined as those above a frequency of 2 per 1,000, corresponding to the top 1% of the tumor frequency distribution. Expanded tumor TCRs statistically deemed absent (corrected P<0.05) from at least one tumor region were classed as regional, and all other expanded tumor TCRs were classed as ubiquitous. Each repertoire was subsampled 100 times to 5,000 TCRs, after which Renyi diversity was computed with the R vegan package. CDR3 similarity networks were built from amino acid triplet string-kernel similarity, with CDR3s being connected when pairwise similarity was above 0.82. TCRdb passed the public sequencing reads through fastp at Q25 and MiXCR, retaining productive beta sequences. Rows are unified per CDR3 protein, each entry keeping the most common DNA and genes. The V and J calls were determined by TCRdb, not by the authors. This sample comprises about 23,000 distinct CDR3 sequences, under 7.5% of them detected only once. In total, the top ten clones hold over 9% of the sample.

V loses 7 bases, J loses 4 bases, and the germline ends lie 4 bases apart. CDR1 SGHAT and CDR2 FQNNGV are derived from the germline V gene. The CDR3, cysteine through phenylalanine, is 11 amino acids long. CDR3 DNA is the only sequence kept; it has 33 bases, read in frame from the first base. This sequence originates from a male donor with early-stage non-small cell lung cancer. Rearrangement joined TRBV11-2 to TRBJ2-2, with the D segment identity uncertain. Sample: lung tumor tissue, taken at surgery. The CDR3 protein sequence reads: CASTRTGELFF. In nucleotides, the sequence is TGTGCCAGCACCCGCACCGGGGAGCTGTTTTTT.